This TCR beta chain is drawn from a study of OX40 agonist ivuxolimab in advanced cancers. As for the study in general: A diagnosis of hepatocellular carcinoma, melanoma, renal cell or head and neck cancer was present in dose-escalation patients. Three partial responders included one hepatocellular carcinoma patient and two cutaneous melanoma patients. Findings and caveats of the study: The study found among the lowest clonal expansion in partial responders at 0.1-3.0 mg/kg.

Turning to this clone: Antigen unknown.

From germline, CDR1 is SGHAT and CDR2 FQNNGV. The CDR3 covers 16 residues. The J segment lost 4 bases and the V segment lost 5 bases, leaving 11 bases of the junction unmatched. The protocol was immunoSEQ multiplex PCR, while the TCRdb copy is restricted to in-frame clones and leaves out a portion. This sample has tens of thousands of clones, with around 90% found just once. The J gene is TRBJ2-7, the V gene TRBV11-2; 10 bases line up with TRBD1. Sequences were derived from CD4+ or CD8+ T cells sorted from blood, sampled in a trial of the OX40 agonist ivuxolimab. The sequence came from an adult with an advanced solid tumor such as melanoma, head and neck, liver or kidney cancer. The CDR3 sequence is CASSPLTGQGPYEQYF. CDR3 bases: TGTGCCAGCAGCCCCCTGACGGGACAGGGGCCGTACGAGCAGTACTTC. The entire variable domain, with the rest obtained from reference TRBV11-2 and TRBJ2-7, is as follows: EAGVAQSPRYKIIEKRQSVAFWCNPISGHATLYWYQQILGQGPKLLIQFQNNGVVDDSQLPKDRFSAERLKGVDSTLKIQPAKLEDSAVYLCASSPLTGQGPYEQYFGPGTRLTVT.